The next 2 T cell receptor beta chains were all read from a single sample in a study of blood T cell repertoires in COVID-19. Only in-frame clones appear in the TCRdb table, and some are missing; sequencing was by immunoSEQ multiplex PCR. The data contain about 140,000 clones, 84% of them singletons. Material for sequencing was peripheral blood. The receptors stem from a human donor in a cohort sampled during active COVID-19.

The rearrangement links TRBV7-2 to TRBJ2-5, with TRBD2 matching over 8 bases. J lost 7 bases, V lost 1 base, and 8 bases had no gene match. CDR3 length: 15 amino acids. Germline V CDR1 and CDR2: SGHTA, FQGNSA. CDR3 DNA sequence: TGTGCCAGCAGCTTAGTTGCGGGGGGAACCGGGACCCAGTACTTC. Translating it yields CASSLVAGGTGTQYF.

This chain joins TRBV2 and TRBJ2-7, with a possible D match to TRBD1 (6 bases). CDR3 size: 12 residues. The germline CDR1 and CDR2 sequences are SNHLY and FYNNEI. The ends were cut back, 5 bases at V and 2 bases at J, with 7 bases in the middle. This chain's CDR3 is CASSRTAYEQYF. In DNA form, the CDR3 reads TGTGCCAGCAGTCGGACAGCCTACGAGCAGTACTTC.